This T cell receptor (beta chain) is from a study of cytomegalovirus exposure and HLA in healthy donors. Turning to the study itself: The Caucasian-associated ancestry cluster held 65% to 90% of roughly 370 genotyped donors.

This clone was seen only once. Its matching antigen is unknown. Germline CDR1 is SGHAT and CDR2 is FQNNGV. Trimming left V 2 bases short and J 2 bases short, with 10 bases between. The CDR3 has 15 residues. Both 60 Vbeta primers and 13 Jbeta primers went into the PCR. The method was immunoSEQ multiplex PCR; TCRdb's version includes in-frame clones alone and lacks a portion of them. The data contain about 160,000 clones, roughly 80% of them seen just once; the ten biggest clones take up about 1.3%. Findings and caveats of the study: A later analysis showed TCR association rates differing by HLA locus, peaking at DRB1 and lowest at HLA-C. Another analysis was done later, and it associated around 15,000 TCR beta sequences with HLA alleles at 0.05 false discovery rate. The authors later found HLA-associated TCR beta chains more clonally expanded than equally common others.

The chain couples TRBV11-2 to TRBJ2-1; D is possibly TRBD2 (7 bases). The sample was PBMCs. The TCR originated in a woman between 45 and 65 years old in good health and CMV-seronegative. This CDR3 is CASSLRGAPYNEQFF. As DNA, the CDR3 is TGTGCCAGCAGCTTACGGGGGGCCCCCTACAATGAGCAGTTCTTC.